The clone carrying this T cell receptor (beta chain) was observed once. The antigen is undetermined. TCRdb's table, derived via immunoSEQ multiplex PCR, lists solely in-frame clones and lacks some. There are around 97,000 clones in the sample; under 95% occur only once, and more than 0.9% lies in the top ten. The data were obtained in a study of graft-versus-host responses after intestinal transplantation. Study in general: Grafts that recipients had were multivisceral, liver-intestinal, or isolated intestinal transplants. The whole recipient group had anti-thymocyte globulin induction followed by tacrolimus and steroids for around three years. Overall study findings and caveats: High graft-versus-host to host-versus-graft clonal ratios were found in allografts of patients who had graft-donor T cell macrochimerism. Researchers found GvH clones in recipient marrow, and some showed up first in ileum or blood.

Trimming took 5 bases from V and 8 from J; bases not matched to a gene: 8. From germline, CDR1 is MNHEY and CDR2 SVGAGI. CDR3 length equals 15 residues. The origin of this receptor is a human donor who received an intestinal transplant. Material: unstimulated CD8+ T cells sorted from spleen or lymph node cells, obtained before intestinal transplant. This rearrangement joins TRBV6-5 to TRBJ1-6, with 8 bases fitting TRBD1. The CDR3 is CASSLRTGRDSPLHF. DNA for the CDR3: TGTGCCAGCAGTCTCCGGACAGGGCGGGATTCACCCCTCCACTTT.